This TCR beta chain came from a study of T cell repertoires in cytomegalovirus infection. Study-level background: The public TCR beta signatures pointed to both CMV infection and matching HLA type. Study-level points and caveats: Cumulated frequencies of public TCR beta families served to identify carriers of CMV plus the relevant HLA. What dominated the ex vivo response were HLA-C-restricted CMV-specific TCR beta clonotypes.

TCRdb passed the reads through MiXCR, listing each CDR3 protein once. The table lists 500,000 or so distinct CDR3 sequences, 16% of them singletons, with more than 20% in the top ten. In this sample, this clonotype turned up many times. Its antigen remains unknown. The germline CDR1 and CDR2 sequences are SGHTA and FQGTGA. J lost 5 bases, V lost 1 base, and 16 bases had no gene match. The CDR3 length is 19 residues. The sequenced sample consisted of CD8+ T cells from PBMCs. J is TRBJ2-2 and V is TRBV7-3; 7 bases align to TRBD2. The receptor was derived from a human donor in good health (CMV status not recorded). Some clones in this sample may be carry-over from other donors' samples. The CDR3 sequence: CASSLNIRDREVSTGELFF. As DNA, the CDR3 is TGTGCCAGCAGCTTAAATATCCGGGACCGGGAGGTATCTACCGGGGAGCTGTTTTTT.